Listed here are 19 T cell receptor beta chains from one sample, sequenced in a study of Graves' ophthalmopathy and Graves' hyperthyroidism. The authors amplified TCR beta CDR3 regions, and they did so from RNA transcripts for repertoire sequencing. HTBI-primed first-round RT-PCR preceded second-round multiplex PCR. Via MiXCR, TCRdb re-called the multiplex PCR reads, giving one row per CDR3 protein. The data hold about 700,000 distinct CDR3 sequences, with over 40% observed a single time. The sequenced sample was peripheral blood. These receptors originate from an adult man with Graves' ophthalmopathy.

In its sample, this clonotype was seen many times. The V and J genes are TRBV2 and TRBJ1-2; D is perhaps TRBD1 (5 bases). This CDR3 contains 14 residues. Germline V CDR1 and CDR2: SNHLY, FYNNEI. Trimming took 4 bases from V and 6 from J, leaving 15 bases between them. The CDR3 loop is CASSAAGRRNGYTF. The CDR3 DNA reads TGTGCCAGCAGTGCGGCGGGACGACGGAATGGCTACACCTTC.

This clonotype was counted a few times. The chain joins TRBV2 to TRBJ2-3; maybe TRBD2 (5 bases). The CDR3 has 13 residues. Trimming pared 8 bases from V and 2 bases from J, leaving 11 bases between. From germline, CDR1 is SNHLY and CDR2 FYNNEI. The CDR3 DNA is TGTGCCAGCGGAGGACTCATCACAGATACGCAGTATTTT. Residues: CASGGLITDTQYF.

The genes are TRBV10-3 and TRBJ2-5, with TRBD2 identical over 7 bases. Looked up from germline, CDR1 is ENHRY and CDR2 is SYGVKD. V shed 10 bases, J shed 7 bases, and the junction held 9 bases outside the gene matches. CDR3 size: 12 residues. The CDR3 sequence: CATLWGRGTQYF. CDR3 sequence (DNA): TGTGCCACTCTATGGGGGAGGGGGACCCAGTACTTC.

The CDR3 DNA reads as TGTGCCAGCAGCTTGGGGGACAGAAAAGAGACCCAGTACTTC. Encoded protein: CASSLGDRKETQYF. The chain joins TRBV5-6 to TRBJ2-5, with 7 positions matching TRBD1. Germline CDR1 reads SGHDT; CDR2 reads YYEEEE. Germline trimming cut 0 bases from V and 3 bases from J; bases unmatched to any gene: 2. The CDR3 spans 14 residues.

This clonotype was seen ten or more times. V gene TRBV6-6 combines with J gene TRBJ1-6; D may be TRBD1 (5 bases). CDR1 and CDR2 (germline): MNHNY, SVGAGI (reference sequence). The CDR3 loop spans 14 amino acids. V was pared by 0 bases and J by 7 bases, with 7 bases between. The CDR3 DNA sequence: TGTGCCAGCAGTTACTCCCGGGGGAATTCACCCCTCCACTTT. Amino acids: CASSYSRGNSPLHF.

This clonotype was recorded only once. One junction end does not reproduce the germline sequence, and a read error may be involved. The chain employs TRBV12-3 or TRBV12-4 and TRBJ2-3, with no clear D. The CDR3 totals 14 residues. The CDR3 nucleotides read TGTGCCAGCACTTTAGACGGCTCTGGAGATACGCAGTATTTT. It encodes CASTLDGSGDTQYF.

The rearrangement links TRBV6-5 to TRBJ1-1, with a possible D match to TRBD1 (5 bases). The CDR3 consists of 15 residues. V shed 7 bases and J shed 4 bases, with 19 bases lying between them. Germline V CDR1 and CDR2: MNHEY, SVGAGI. The DNA of the CDR3 is TGTGCCAGCAACCCGGAAGGCAGTGGGGGCACTGAAGCTTTCTTT. Protein: CASNPEGSGGTEAFF.

The chain uses TRBV5-4 and TRBJ2-2; D is uncertain. This CDR3 spans 14 amino acids. V lost 1 base to trimming and J lost 8 bases, with 12 bases between them. Germline loops: CDR1 SGHNT, CDR2 YYREEE (reference sequence). The CDR3 nucleotides read TGTGCCAGCAGCTTGCAAGGGCAGTGGGGGGAGCTGTTTTTT. Translating it yields CASSLQGQWGELFF.

The chain recombines TRBV4-3 with TRBJ1-2; TRBD1 might be the D (5 bases). Germline V gives CDR1 LGHNA, CDR2 YSLEER. The CDR3 consists of 17 residues. V was pared by 3 bases and J by 5 bases, with 22 bases between. The CDR3 DNA reads as TGCGCCAGCAGCCATCCTTCGGATAGGTCAGAGGGGTATGGCTACACCTTC. Translating it yields CASSHPSDRSEGYGYTF.

The table lists this clonotype with a few counts. This may stem from a read error, because a much larger clone lies one nucleotide away. The V gene is TRBV2, the J gene TRBJ2-6, with D possibly TRBD1 on 6 matching bases. Germline CDR1 SNHLY, CDR2 FYNNEI. This CDR3 spans 13 amino acids. V dropped 3 bases and J dropped 7 bases, with 7 bases sitting between them. The CDR3 DNA sequence: TGTGCCAGCAGTGAGGGACACGCCAACGTCCTGACTTTC. This encodes CASSEGHANVLTF.

This clonotype was recorded at least ten times. This CDR3 is CATSLDSGETQYF. CDR3 bases: TGTGCCACCAGTTTGGATAGCGGTGAGACCCAGTACTTC. V gene TRBV24-1 combines with J gene TRBJ2-5; TRBD2 is a possible D gene (6 bases). This CDR3 spans 13 amino acids. Germline CDR1 KGHDR, CDR2 SFDVKD. The V gene lost 6 bases and the J gene lost 5 bases, with 12 bases spanning the gap.

The J gene is TRBJ1-1, the V gene TRBV7-8, with no clear D. This CDR3 has 13 amino acids. Trimming cost V 3 bases and J 4 bases, with 9 bases left between them. CDR1 is SGHVS, CDR2 FQNEAQ, per germline. The CDR3 spells CASSLGFATEAFF. The DNA of the CDR3 is TGTGCCAGCAGCTTGGGGTTTGCCACTGAAGCTTTCTTT.

V and J are TRBV11-1 and TRBJ1-6; 8 bases fit TRBD1. After removal of 3 bases from V and 9 bases from J, the junction contained 13 bases not matched to a gene. Germline assignment: CDR1 SGHAT and CDR2 FQDESV (reference sequence). The CDR3 runs to 17 residues. The CDR3 DNA follows: TGTGCCAGCAGCTTCTACCTCGGCCGGACAGGGACTTCACCCCTCCACTTT. This codes for CASSFYLGRTGTSPLHF.

This clonotype has at least ten counts. The V gene is TRBV6-5, the J gene TRBJ2-7; TRBD1 or TRBD2 may be the D gene (5 bases each). From germline, CDR1 is MNHEY and CDR2 SVGAGI. V shed 7 bases and J shed 2 bases, with 15 bases lying between them. This CDR3 spans 14 amino acids. CDR3: CASTPGTGPYEQYF. In DNA form, the CDR3 reads TGTGCCAGCACACCAGGGACGGGCCCCTACGAGCAGTACTTC.

The table lists this clonotype with a few counts. This chain joins TRBV2 and TRBJ2-2; D might be TRBD1 (6 bases). Germline lookup yields CDR1 SNHLY and CDR2 FYNNEI. The V end lost 5 bases, the J end lost 1 base, and 14 bases lay between the germline ends. The CDR3 is made up of 16 amino acids. Here the CDR3 reads CASSPTGWLNTGELFF. In nucleotides, the CDR3 is TGTGCCAGCAGTCCAACAGGGTGGCTGAACACCGGGGAGCTGTTTTTT.

This clonotype was picked up many times. The V call is TRBV2, the J call TRBJ2-7; 8 bases fit TRBD1. The germline V gene has CDR1 SNHLY and CDR2 FYNNEI. The CDR3 loop spans 13 amino acids. V shed 8 bases and J 2 bases; nucleotides not matched to a gene: 5. CDR3 loop: CASGQGRTYEQYF. Here the CDR3 DNA reads TGTGCCAGCGGACAGGGCCGAACCTACGAGCAGTACTTC.

The V call is TRBV20-1, the J call TRBJ2-7; 7 nucleotides agree with TRBD1. Trimming at V came to 2 bases and at J to 1 base, leaving 5 bases not matched to a gene. The CDR3 has 14 residues. CDR1 is DFQATT and CDR2 is SNEGSKA in the germline V gene (reference sequence). CDR3 bases: TGCAGTGCTAGAAATCCGACAGGGTCCTACGAGCAGTACTTC. Protein: CSARNPTGSYEQYF.

This clonotype was detected ten times or more. The chain is built from TRBV7-8 and TRBJ1-5, with a weak D call TRBD1 (5 bases). The germline V gene encodes CDR1 SGHVS and CDR2 FQNEAQ. The V end lost 1 base, the J end lost 5 bases, and 18 bases lay between the germline ends. CDR3 length: 17 residues. The CDR3 DNA follows: TGTGCCAGCAGCTTAGAGCGGGTCCCAGGGTCCTATCAGCCCCAGCATTTT. Its translation is CASSLERVPGSYQPQHF.

The chain carries TRBV29-1 and TRBJ2-7; TRBD2 aligns across 11 bases. The CDR3 extends over 16 amino acids. V gave up 4 bases and J gave up 3 bases; unmatched junction bases: 11. Germline V gene sequence: CDR1 SQVTM, CDR2 ANQGSEA. CDR3: CSVGREASGRIYEQYF. Here the CDR3 DNA reads TGCAGCGTTGGAAGGGAGGCTAGCGGGAGGATCTACGAGCAGTACTTC.